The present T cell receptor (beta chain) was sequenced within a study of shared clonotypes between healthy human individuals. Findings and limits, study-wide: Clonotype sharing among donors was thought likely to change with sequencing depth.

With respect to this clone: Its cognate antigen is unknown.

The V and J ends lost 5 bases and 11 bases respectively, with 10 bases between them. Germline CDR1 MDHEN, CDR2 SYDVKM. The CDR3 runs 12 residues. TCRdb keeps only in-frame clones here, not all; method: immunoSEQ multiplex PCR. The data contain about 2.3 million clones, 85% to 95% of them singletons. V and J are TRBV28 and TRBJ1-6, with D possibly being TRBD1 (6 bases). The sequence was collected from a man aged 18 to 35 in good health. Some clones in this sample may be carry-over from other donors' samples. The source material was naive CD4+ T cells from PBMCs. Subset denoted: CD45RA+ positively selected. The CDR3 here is CASSLGQPPLHF. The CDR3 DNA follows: TGTGCCAGCAGTCTAGGACAGCCACCCCTCCACTTT.